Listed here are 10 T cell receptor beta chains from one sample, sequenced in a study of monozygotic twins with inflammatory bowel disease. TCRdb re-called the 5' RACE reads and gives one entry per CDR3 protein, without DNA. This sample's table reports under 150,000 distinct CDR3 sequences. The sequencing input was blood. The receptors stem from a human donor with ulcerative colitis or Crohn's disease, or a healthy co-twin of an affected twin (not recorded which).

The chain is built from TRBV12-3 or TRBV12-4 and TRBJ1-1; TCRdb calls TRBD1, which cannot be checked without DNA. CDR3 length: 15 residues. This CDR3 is CASSFFRGPGTEAFF.

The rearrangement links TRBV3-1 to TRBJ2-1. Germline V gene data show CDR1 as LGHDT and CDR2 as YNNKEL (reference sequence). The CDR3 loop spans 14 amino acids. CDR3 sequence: CASSQSFEDNEQFF.

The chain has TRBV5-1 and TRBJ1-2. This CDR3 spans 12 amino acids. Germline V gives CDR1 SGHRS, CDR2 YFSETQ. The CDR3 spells CASSFSDYGYTF.

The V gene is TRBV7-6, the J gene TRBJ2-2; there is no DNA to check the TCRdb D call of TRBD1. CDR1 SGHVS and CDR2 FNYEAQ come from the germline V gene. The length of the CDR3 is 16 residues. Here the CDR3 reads CASSSAGTPNTGELFF.

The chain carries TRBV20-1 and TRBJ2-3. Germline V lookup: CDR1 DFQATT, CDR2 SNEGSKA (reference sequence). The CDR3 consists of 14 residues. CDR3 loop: CSASTQASTDTQYF.

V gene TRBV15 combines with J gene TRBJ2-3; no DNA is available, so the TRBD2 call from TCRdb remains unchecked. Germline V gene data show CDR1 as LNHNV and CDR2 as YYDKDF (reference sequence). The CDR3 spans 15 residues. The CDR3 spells CATSVDLRRTDTQYF.

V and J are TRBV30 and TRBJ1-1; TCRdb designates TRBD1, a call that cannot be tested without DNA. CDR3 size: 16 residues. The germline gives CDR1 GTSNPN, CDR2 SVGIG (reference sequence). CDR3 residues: CAWGRGLGGFSTEAFF.

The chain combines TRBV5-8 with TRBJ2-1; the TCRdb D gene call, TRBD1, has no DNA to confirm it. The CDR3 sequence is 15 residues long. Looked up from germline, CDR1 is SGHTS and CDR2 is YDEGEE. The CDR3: CASSEWVGPDGEQFF. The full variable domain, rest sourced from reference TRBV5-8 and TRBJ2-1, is EAGVTQSPTHLIKTRGQQATLRCSPISGHTSVYWYQQALGLGLQFLLWYDEGEERNRGNFPPRFSGRQFPNYSSELNVNALELEDSALYLCASSEWVGPDGEQFFGPGTRLTVL.

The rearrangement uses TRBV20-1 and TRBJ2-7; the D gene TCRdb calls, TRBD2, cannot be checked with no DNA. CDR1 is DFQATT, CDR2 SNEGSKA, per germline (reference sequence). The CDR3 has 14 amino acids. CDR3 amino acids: CSARAGGVSYEQYF.

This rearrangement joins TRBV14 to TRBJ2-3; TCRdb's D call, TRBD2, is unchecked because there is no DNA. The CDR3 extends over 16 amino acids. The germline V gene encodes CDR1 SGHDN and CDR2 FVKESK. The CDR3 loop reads CASSPPGLAGTDTQYF.